These 8 T cell receptor beta chains came from one sample sequenced in a study of blood T cells in healthy people across ages. For the second PCR, which ran for 7 to 11 cycles, a sample-barcoded 5' primer and a J-beta primer mix were used. From the 5' RACE reads, TCRdb called clonotypes with MiXCR, one entry per CDR3 protein. In the table there are 1.4 million to 1.5 million distinct CDR3 sequences, around 39% of which are singletons. The specimen sequenced was blood. The origin of the receptors is a woman aged 18-29 years in good health.

This clonotype came up a few times. The chain carries TRBV6-1 and TRBJ1-1; D remains ambiguous. V was trimmed by 6 bases and J by 2 bases, leaving 10 bases between them. CDR3 length: 13 amino acids. The germline V gene encodes CDR1 MNHNS and CDR2 SASEGT. CDR3 in amino acids: CASRVRENTEAFF. The CDR3 DNA is TGTGCCAGCAGGGTCAGAGAAAACACTGAAGCTTTCTTT.

Many counts were recorded for this clonotype. The rearrangement joins TRBV3-1 to TRBJ2-1; D gene ambiguous. The germline CDR1 and CDR2 sequences are LGHDT and YNNKEL (reference sequence). V was trimmed by 2 bases and J by 6 bases, leaving 5 bases between them. The CDR3 loop spans 12 amino acids. The CDR3 loop is CASSQTLNEQFF. Written as DNA, the CDR3 is TGTGCCAGCAGCCAAACCCTCAATGAGCAGTTCTTC.

This clonotype has more than one count but fewer than ten. The chain joins TRBV20-1 to TRBJ2-5; 7 bases are a match to TRBD2. From germline, CDR1 is DFQATT and CDR2 SNEGSKA (reference sequence). This CDR3 spans 14 amino acids. The V segment lost 0 bases and the J segment 1 base; nucleotides outside the gene matches: 2. The DNA for the CDR3 is TGCAGTGCTAGAGATCTAGCGGCCCAAGAGACCCAGTACTTC. Its translation: CSARDLAAQETQYF.

This clonotype has only a few counts. CDR3 DNA sequence: TGTGCCAGCCGCAGGGAGAACTATGGCTACACCTTC. Residues: CASRRENYGYTF. The J gene is TRBJ1-2, the V gene TRBV25-1; the D gene is possibly TRBD1 (5 bases). The germline V gene has CDR1 MGHDK and CDR2 SYGVNS. Trimming removed 8 bases at V and 2 bases at J, with 9 bases between. The CDR3 has 12 residues.

V is TRBV24-1 and J is TRBJ2-5; the D gene is possibly TRBD2 (7 bases). CDR3 length: 14 residues. The V gene's germline CDR1 is KGHDR and CDR2 SFDVKD. V was pared by 7 bases and J by 7 bases, with 18 bases between. This CDR3 reads CATSDGGLKRTQYF. CDR3 nucleotide sequence: TGTGCCACCAGCGACGGGGGGCTCAAGAGGACCCAGTACTTC.

V usage is TRBV12-3 or TRBV12-4 and J usage is TRBJ2-3; 9 nucleotides align to TRBD2. The CDR3 runs 14 residues. V lost 5 bases and J lost 7; bases outside the gene matches: 7. In DNA form, the CDR3 reads TGTGCCAGCAGTCCTAGCGGGACTCTCTATACGCAGTATTTT. Protein product: CASSPSGTLYTQYF.

V usage is TRBV12-3 or TRBV12-4 and J usage is TRBJ2-7; TRBD1 matches at 7 bases. Trimming took 7 bases from V and 4 from J; bases not matched to a gene: 4. This CDR3 has 12 residues. The CDR3 DNA is TGTGCCAGCACCAGACAGGGATACGAGCAGTACTTC. Protein: CASTRQGYEQYF.

There are a few counts of this clonotype. V gene TRBV28 combines with J gene TRBJ1-6; D is uncertain. From germline, CDR1 is MDHEN and CDR2 SYDVKM. CDR3 length equals 11 residues. V gave up 8 bases and J gave up 13 bases, with 12 bases separating them. The CDR3 loop reads CASRAVAPLHF. CDR3 nucleotide sequence: TGTGCCAGCCGGGCGGTTGCCCCCCTCCACTTT.